This TCR beta chain was identified in a study of blood T cell repertoires in COVID-19. Across the whole study: The United States, Italy and Spain were the sources of the acute and convalescent COVID-19 samples.

The protocol was immunoSEQ multiplex PCR, while the TCRdb copy is restricted to in-frame clones and leaves out a portion. The sample records under 90,000 clones, roughly nine tenths being singletons. Germline CDR1 and CDR2: SGHKS and YYEKEE (reference sequence). This CDR3 is 16 amino acids long. V gave up 2 bases and J gave up 4 bases; unmatched junction bases: 10. This TCR derives from a man aged 40-55 years with COVID-19, enrolled during active disease. This chain uses TRBV5-5 with TRBJ2-3; 7 nucleotides agree with TRBD2. Input material: peripheral blood. The CDR3 spells CASSFGNFGGADTQYF. The CDR3 DNA sequence: TGTGCCAGCAGCTTTGGCAATTTTGGGGGGGCAGATACGCAGTATTTT.